This TCR beta chain was sequenced for a study of CD8 T cells in Susac syndrome. From blood CD8+ and CD4+ T cells, the TCR beta chain was sequenced. The multiple sclerosis control group consisted of treatment-naive patients whose relapsing-remitting disease, which was either stable or active, fulfilled revised McDonald criteria. Negative isolation was applied to CD8+ and CD4+ T cells, and FACS enrichment was applied to TEMRA cells. Germline loops: CDR1 WSHSY, CDR2 SAAADI. The CDR3 covers 15 residues. With 4 bases clipped from V and 6 bases from J, the junction kept 7 bases outside the gene matches. RNA in amounts of 0.5 to 1 ug was reverse transcribed with random hexamers. By means of immunoSEQ multiplex PCR, TCR beta CDR3 spanning 54 Vbeta and 13 Jbeta underwent amplification. TCRdb reprocessed the immunoSEQ multiplex PCR reads with MiXCR, giving one entry per CDR3 protein. The table lists about 150,000 distinct CDR3 sequences, roughly 95% of them singletons.

Material for sequencing was CD8+ T cells from PBMCs. The gene calls are TRBV10-2 and TRBJ2-3; TRBD2 agrees at 10 bases. This clonotype was sampled from a human donor with multiple sclerosis. The CDR3 bases are TGCGCCAGCAGTGCGTCTAGCGGGGGTTCGGATACGCAGTATTTT. Its protein product is CASSASSGGSDTQYF.